The entry that follows covers one TCR beta chain sequence. There are 13 residues in the CDR3. In germline, CDR1 is DFQATT, CDR2 SNEGSKA (reference sequence). The J segment lost 6 bases and the V segment lost 2 bases, leaving 7 bases of the junction unmatched. This sample was taken from a study of T cells in Graves' hyperthyroidism and ophthalmopathy. TCR beta CDR3 sequences were amplified from RNA transcripts. Researchers ran a first-round RT-PCR on the TCR CDR3 using the HTBI primer set. TCRdb re-analysed the multiplex PCR reads in MiXCR, keeping a single row per CDR3 protein. The profile shows around 300,000 distinct CDR3 sequences, about an eighth of them singletons.

The sample was blood. This TCR was recovered from a woman between 35 and 50 years old with Graves' hyperthyroidism. The chain joins TRBV20-1 to TRBJ2-7, with 7 bases lining up with TRBD2. The CDR3, as DNA: TGCAGTGCTAGATTAGCGGGCATAGGCGAGCAGTACTTC. This translates into CSARLAGIGEQYF.